Ten or more counts support the clone carrying this TCR beta chain. What it recognizes is unknown. The data derive from a study of blood T cells in healthy people across ages. Study-wide results and limits: Shifts in expanded clonotypes may have been confounded by donor CMV status, which was unknown.

The germline CDR1 and CDR2 sequences are MNHEY and SVGEGT. The CDR3 runs 12 residues. With 5 bases removed from V and 6 bases from J, the gap between germline ends came to 10 bases. Through a sample-barcoded 5' primer and a J-beta primer mix, a second PCR was run for roughly 6 to 11 cycles. With 12 random nucleotides, a template-switch adaptor tagged each individual cDNA molecule. One entry per CDR3 protein, called by TCRdb with MiXCR from the 5' RACE reads. The data hold hundreds of thousands of distinct CDR3 sequences, with around 24% observed a single time. The data also belong to a second study, concerning T cells of mothers and their children. That report notes: Three healthy Caucasian mothers and their six children were the donors. Slightly, though not significantly, more overlap was seen in related than in unrelated mother-child pairs.

This TCR derives from a boy aged 10-17 years in good health. V usage is TRBV6-2 or TRBV6-3 and J usage is TRBJ2-5; D is unresolved. The specimen was blood. CDR3 protein: CASSMTLQTQYF. CDR3 bases: TGTGCCAGCAGTATGACCTTGCAGACCCAGTACTTC.